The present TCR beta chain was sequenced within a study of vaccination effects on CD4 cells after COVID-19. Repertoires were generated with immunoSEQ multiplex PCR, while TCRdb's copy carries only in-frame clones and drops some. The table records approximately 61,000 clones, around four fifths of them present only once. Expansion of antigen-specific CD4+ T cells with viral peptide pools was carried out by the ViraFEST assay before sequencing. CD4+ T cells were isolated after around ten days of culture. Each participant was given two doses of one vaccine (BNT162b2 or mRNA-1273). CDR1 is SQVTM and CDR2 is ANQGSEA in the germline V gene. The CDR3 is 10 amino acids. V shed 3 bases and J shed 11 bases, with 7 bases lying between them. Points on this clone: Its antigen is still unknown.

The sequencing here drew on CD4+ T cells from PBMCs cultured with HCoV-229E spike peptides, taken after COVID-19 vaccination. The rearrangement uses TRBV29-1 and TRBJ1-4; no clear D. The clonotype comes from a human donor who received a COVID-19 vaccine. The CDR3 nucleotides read TGCAGCGTTGAGATCGGGAAACTGTTTTTT. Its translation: CSVEIGKLFF.